One and the same sample provided the 10 T cell receptor beta chains below, sequenced in a study of cytomegalovirus exposure and HLA in healthy donors. Primers: 60 Vbeta forward and 13 Jbeta reverse. Profiled with immunoSEQ multiplex PCR; TCRdb holds only in-frame clones, not every one. Here the sample spans around 100,000 clones, about 79% being singletons. Material for sequencing was PBMCs. Every receptor here comes from a man aged 50 or older in good health and CMV-seropositive.

This clone was seen a single time. The chain is built from TRBV7-6 and TRBJ1-3, with D uncertain. CDR3 size: 15 residues. V dropped 2 bases and J dropped 4 bases, with 12 bases sitting between them. Germline values: CDR1 SGHVS, CDR2 FNYEAQ. This chain's CDR3 is CASSLYGSSGNTIYF. In DNA, the CDR3 is TGTGCCAGCAGCTTATACGGGAGTTCGGGAAACACCATATATTTT. Drawing the rest from reference TRBV7-6 and TRBJ1-3, the complete variable domain is GAGVSQSPRYKVTKRGQDVALRCDPISGHVSLYWYRQALGQGPEFLTYFNYEAQQDKSGLPNDRFSAERPEGSISTLTIQRTEQRDSAMYRCASSLYGSSGNTIYFGEGSWLTVV.

This rearrangement joins TRBV7-2 to TRBJ2-7, with unresolved D. Per germline, CDR1 SGHTA and CDR2 FQGNSA. This CDR3 contains 12 residues. Trimming shortened V by 5 bases and J by 2 bases, and 7 bases separated the two germline ends. The CDR3 DNA is TGTGCCAGCAGCCTGAGGCCCTACGAGCAGTACTTC. Translating gives CASSLRPYEQYF.

This clone came up a few times. The chain couples TRBV29-1 to TRBJ2-6, with TRBD1 matching over 10 bases. The germline V gene has CDR1 SQVTM and CDR2 ANQGSEA. Trimming at V came to 6 bases and at J to 4 bases, leaving 6 bases not matched to a gene. The CDR3 loop spans 15 amino acids. This chain's CDR3 is CSVGTGATGANVLTF. The DNA for the CDR3 is TGCAGCGTCGGGACAGGGGCGACCGGGGCCAACGTCCTGACTTTC.

The chain couples TRBV15 to TRBJ2-6; TRBD1 matches at 7 bases. The CDR3 spans 17 residues. V dropped 4 bases and J dropped 2; count of bases not matched to a gene: 8. Germline V gene sequence: CDR1 LNHNV, CDR2 YYDKDF (reference sequence). Here the CDR3 reads CATSNPGQRPGANVLTF. The CDR3 nucleotides read TGTGCCACCAGCAACCCGGGACAGAGGCCTGGGGCCAACGTCCTGACTTTC. The variable domain in full, completed from reference TRBV15 and TRBJ2-6, reads DAMVIQNPRYQVTQFGKPVTLSCSQTLNHNVMYWYQQKSSQAPKLLFHYYDKDFNNEADTPDNFQSRRPNTSFCFLDIRSPGLGDTAMYLCATSNPGQRPGANVLTFGAGSRLTVL.

This sequence joins TRBV7-6 and TRBJ1-3; TRBD1 might be the D (5 bases). V was cut by 8 bases and J by 0 bases, with 14 bases left in between. CDR1 SGHVS and CDR2 FNYEAQ come from the germline V gene. The CDR3 length is 15 residues. The CDR3 coding sequence is TGTGCCAGCGGGTTACAGGCCAGCTCTGGAAACACCATATATTTT. Translated: CASGLQASSGNTIYF.

The chain recombines TRBV11-2 with TRBJ1-5; unclear D gene. Between the trimmed V and J ends, which lost 6 bases and 0 bases, there was a span of 6 bases. This CDR3 has 13 residues. The germline gives CDR1 SGHAT, CDR2 FQNNGV. CDR3 amino acids: CASSSYSNQPQHF. DNA for the CDR3: TGTGCCAGCAGTTCTTATAGCAATCAGCCCCAGCATTTT.

This clone was detected only a few times. The chain is built from TRBV10-2 and TRBJ2-3; 8 bases line up with TRBD2. The CDR3 extends over 13 amino acids. V trimming: 4 bases; J trimming: 7 bases; junction bases outside the gene matches: 4. Per the germline V gene, CDR1 is WSHSY and CDR2 is SAAADI. CDR3 amino acids: CASSVNSGNTQYF. CDR3 sequence (DNA): TGCGCCAGCAGTGTTAATAGCGGGAATACGCAGTATTTT.

The chain links TRBV4-1 to TRBJ2-7; the D gene is possibly TRBD2 (5 bases). CDR1 and CDR2 (germline): MGHRA, YSYEKL. This CDR3 is 15 amino acids long. With 2 bases removed from V and 3 bases from J, the gap between germline ends came to 14 bases. The CDR3 is CASSQNAGEYYEQYF. The CDR3 region has the DNA TGCGCCAGCAGCCAAAACGCGGGCGAATACTACGAGCAGTACTTC.

The V call is TRBV20-1, the J call TRBJ1-1; D is possibly TRBD1 (5 bases). CDR1 and CDR2 from the germline V gene are DFQATT and SNEGSKA (reference sequence). V was clipped by 2 bases and J by 13 bases, with 14 bases between them. The CDR3 has 11 residues. CDR3 region: CSARRGDLGFF. In DNA form, the CDR3 reads TGCAGTGCTAGACGTGGGGACTTGGGTTTCTTT.

CDR3 amino acids: CASSLELAGASNTGELFF. The CDR3 nucleotides are TGTGCCAGCAGCTTAGAACTAGCGGGAGCCTCGAACACCGGGGAGCTGTTTTTT. The gene calls are TRBV7-2 and TRBJ2-2; the match to TRBD2 covers 11 bases. From germline, CDR1 is SGHTA and CDR2 FQGNSA. After removal of 1 base from V and 0 bases from J, the junction contained 4 bases not matched to a gene. CDR3 length equals 18 residues. The whole variable domain, remainder taken from reference TRBV7-2 and TRBJ2-2, is GAGVSQSPSNKVTEKGKDVELRCDPISGHTALYWYRQSLGQGLEFLIYFQGNSAPDKSGLPSDRFSAERTGGSVSTLTIQRTQQEDSAVYLCASSLELAGASNTGELFFGEGSRLTVL.